The sample holds a few counts of the clone carrying this TCR beta chain. The antigen is undetermined. The sample comes from a study of naive and memory T cell subsets. Both TRBC1 and TRBC2 were covered by a beta constant-region primer of two equimolar oligonucleotides. Nested alpha and beta constant-region primers with the SP2 primer drove four PCR rounds on ligated cDNA. In TCRdb, the UMI-ligation and nested PCR reads were re-called with MiXCR into one record per CDR3 protein. The repertoire holds 95,000 to 150,000 distinct CDR3 sequences, with 35% to 40% as singletons. Notes on the study in general: Between naive and memory subsets, TCR abundance power law exponents differed.

V lost 8 bases to trimming and J lost 4 bases, with 15 bases between them. The CDR3 sequence is 15 residues long. The V gene's germline CDR1 is MDHEN and CDR2 SYDVKM. The receptor was isolated from a human donor in good health. Sequencing was performed on central memory CD4+ T cells from blood. This chain links TRBV28 with TRBJ2-6; perhaps TRBD2 as D (6 bases). CDR3 DNA: TGTGCCAGCCTAGCCTGGGGGGAAGGGGCCAACGTCCTGACTTTC. Translated, it gives CASLAWGEGANVLTF.